This T cell receptor beta chain was recovered during a study of spatial heterogeneity in lung cancer. Overall study: The library had UMIs, and each TCR and UMI pair averaged more than ten raw reads.

A unique molecular identifier was carried by every single TCR cDNA molecule. Each CDR3 protein is one row after TCRdb ran MiXCR on the 5' RACE reads. Of about 95,000 distinct CDR3 sequences in the sample, 7% to 9% were seen once. Per the germline V gene, CDR1 is SGHRS and CDR2 is YFSETQ. Trimming stripped 7 bases from V and 1 base from J, with 17 bases between. This CDR3 contains 16 residues. Described time point: sample taken at primary tumor resection. Researchers sequenced whole RNA taken from tumor, nontumor lung or frozen PBMC without sorting. Donation came from roughly 72 patients with untreated early-stage non-small cell lung cancer. This clonotype has at least ten counts. As yet, its antigen is unknown. Whole-study findings and limits: Blood contained ubiquitous expanded tumor TCRs more at resection than at follow-up.

The V and J genes are TRBV5-1 and TRBJ2-2; D possibly uses TRBD1 or TRBD2 (6 bases each). The sequence derives from a male donor with early-stage non-small cell lung cancer. Sequencing was performed on PBMCs, taken at surgery. In DNA form, the CDR3 reads TGCGCCAGCGGCATGAGGGGGGCAGAGAACACCGGGGAGCTGTTTTTT. This codes for CASGMRGAENTGELFF.